This TCR beta chain was recovered during a study of T cell responses to AZD1222 COVID-19 vaccine. Regarding the study as a whole: Spike-wide vaccine-associated CD4 TCRs dominated at 160-218 and 743-854. Clonal diversity was possibly underestimated, and the donors were mostly white British, with more females. Repertoire sampling happened only post peak T cell response.

Clones were read by immunoSEQ multiplex PCR, and TCRdb kept only the in-frame ones, dropping some. The table records 85,000 to 100,000 clones, approximately 80% of them present only once. In the case of this clone: Its target is unknown.

V was clipped by 0 bases and J by 4 bases; unmatched bases: 6. The CDR3 is 16 amino acids. Germline loops: CDR1 SGHRS, CDR2 YFSETQ. The chain links TRBV5-1 to TRBJ1-1; TRBD1 matches 10 bases. This clonotype was sampled from an adult in good health. Here the sequenced sample was peripheral blood, taken on day 0 of AZD1222 vaccination. The DNA for the CDR3 is TGCGCCAGCAGCTTGGTTATGACAGGGGGCGGCACTGAAGCTTTCTTT. This encodes CASSLVMTGGGTEAFF.